This T cell receptor beta chain was recorded in a study of control samples from healthy donors and cancer patients (dated by TCRdb to 2018 to 2020). A remark on this clone: No antigen is known for it. No base quality information exists; no much larger clone differs at one position.

The method was the immunoSEQ multiplex PCR assay. TCRdb's version of the immuneACCESS table is confined to in-frame rearrangements and falls short of the full clone set. An unresolved V gene accounts for under half of the shortfall where checked; the remainder is of unknown origin. This sample lists 85,000 to 100,000 clones; just over 90% were detected once. The ten largest clones represent approximately 8% of the sample. Sequenced material: blood. This TCR was sampled from a man between 18 and 29 years old in good health.

CDR3 region: CASSPGASKNTEAFF. The nucleotide sequence is TGTGCCAGCTCACCTGGTGCCAGTAAGAACACTGAAGCTTTCTTT. Recombination linked TRBV18 to TRBJ1-1; no D segment can be confidently identified. Trimming takes 3 bases from V and 1 base from J, and the germline ends sit 12 bases apart. The germline V gene sets CDR1 to KGHSH and CDR2 to LQKENI. The cysteine opens and the phenylalanine closes a CDR3 of 15 amino acids. Here the CDR3 DNA is all that survives: 45 bases in frame from base 1.